This T cell receptor (beta chain) was sequenced for a study of graft-versus-host responses after intestinal transplantation. Study results and caveats: Researchers found GvH clones in recipient marrow, and some showed up first in ileum or blood. Allografts carried high graft-versus-host to host-versus-graft clonal ratios in patients having graft-donor T cell macrochimerism.

Sequenced by immunoSEQ multiplex PCR; TCRdb stores in-frame clones only, minus some. The table lists around 10,000 clones, about 92% of them singletons, with under 6% in the top ten. With 8 bases removed from V and 5 bases from J, the gap between germline ends came to 19 bases. Germline CDR1 and CDR2: MNHNY and SVGAGI (reference sequence). CDR3 length equals 14 residues. This clone came up once. No antigen is known for it. The sequence derives from a human patient who received an intestinal transplant, so some T cells may come from the graft donor. The rearrangement joins TRBV6-6 to TRBJ2-7; D tentatively fits TRBD1 or TRBD2 (6 bases each). The material was PBMCs, obtained less than 70 days after transplant. Here the CDR3 reads CASGRGGPTDEQYF. CDR3 coding DNA: TGTGCCAGCGGTAGAGGGGGGCCTACTGACGAGCAGTACTTC.